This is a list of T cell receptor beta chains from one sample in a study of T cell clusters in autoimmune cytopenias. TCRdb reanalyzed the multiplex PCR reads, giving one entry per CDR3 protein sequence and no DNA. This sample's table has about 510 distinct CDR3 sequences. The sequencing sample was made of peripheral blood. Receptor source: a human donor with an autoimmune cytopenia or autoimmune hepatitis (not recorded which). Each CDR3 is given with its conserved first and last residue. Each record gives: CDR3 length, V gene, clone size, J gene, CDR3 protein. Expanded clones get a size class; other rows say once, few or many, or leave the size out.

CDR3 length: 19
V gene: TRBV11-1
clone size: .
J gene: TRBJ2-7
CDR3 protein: CASSFGPISLAGSSYEQYF

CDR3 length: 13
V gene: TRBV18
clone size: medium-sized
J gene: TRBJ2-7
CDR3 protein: CASSPGPRYEQYF

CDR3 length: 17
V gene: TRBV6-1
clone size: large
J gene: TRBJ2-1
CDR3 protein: CASSGGYGTSGSNEQFF

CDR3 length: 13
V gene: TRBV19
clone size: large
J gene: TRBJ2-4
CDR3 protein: CASSSWDVNIQYF

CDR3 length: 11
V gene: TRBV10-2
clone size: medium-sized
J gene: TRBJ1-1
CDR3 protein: CASSDLAEAFF

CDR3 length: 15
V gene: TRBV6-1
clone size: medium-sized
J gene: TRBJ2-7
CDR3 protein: CASSTLTVSSYEQYF

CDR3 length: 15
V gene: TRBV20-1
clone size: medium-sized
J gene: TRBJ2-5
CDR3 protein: CSALNPGLGQETQYF

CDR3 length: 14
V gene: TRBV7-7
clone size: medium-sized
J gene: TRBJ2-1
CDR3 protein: CASSLGGVDNEQFF

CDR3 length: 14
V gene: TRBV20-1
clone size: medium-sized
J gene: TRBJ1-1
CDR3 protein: CSARDAGLNTEAFF

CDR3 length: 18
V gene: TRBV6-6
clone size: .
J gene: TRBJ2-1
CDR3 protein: CASSGGYGTSGSMNEQFF

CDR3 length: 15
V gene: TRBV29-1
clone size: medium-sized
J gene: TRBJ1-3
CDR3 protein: CSVDEERNSGNTIYF

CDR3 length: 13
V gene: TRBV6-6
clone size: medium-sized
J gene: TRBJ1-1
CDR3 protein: CASMTGSDTEAFF

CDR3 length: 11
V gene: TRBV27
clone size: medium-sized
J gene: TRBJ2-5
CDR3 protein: CASSFLETQYF

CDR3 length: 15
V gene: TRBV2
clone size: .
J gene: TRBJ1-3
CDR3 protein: CASSVGGGSGNTIYF

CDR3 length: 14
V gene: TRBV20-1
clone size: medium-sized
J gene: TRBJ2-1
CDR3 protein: CSARAEGVWYEQFF

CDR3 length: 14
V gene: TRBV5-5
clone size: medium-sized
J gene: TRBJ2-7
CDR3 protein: CASSLDRGYGEQYF

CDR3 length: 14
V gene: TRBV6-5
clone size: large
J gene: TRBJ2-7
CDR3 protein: CANWDRGPLYEQYF

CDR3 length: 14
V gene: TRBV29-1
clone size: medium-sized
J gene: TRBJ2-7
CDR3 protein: CSVGGAGSSYEQYF

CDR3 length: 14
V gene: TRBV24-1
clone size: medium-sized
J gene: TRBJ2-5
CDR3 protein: CATSDFGQERTQYF

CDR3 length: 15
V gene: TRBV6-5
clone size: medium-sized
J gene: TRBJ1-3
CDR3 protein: CASKQFYGTGNTIYF